This T cell receptor (beta chain) is from a study of T cell changes during pregnancy in multiple sclerosis. Germline assignment: CDR1 LNHDA and CDR2 SQIVND (reference sequence). CDR3 length: 13 residues. The V gene lost 6 bases and the J gene lost 5 bases, with 11 bases spanning the gap. This clone was counted between two and nine times. TCRdb's copy holds only in-frame clones and misses some; the assay was immunoSEQ multiplex PCR. Among roughly 51,000 clones listed, roughly 94% were seen once. This TCR came from a female donor with multiple sclerosis, enrolled in a pregnancy study. This material consisted of CD8+ T cells from peripheral blood mononuclear cells, taken before pregnancy. This chain uses TRBV19 with TRBJ2-1, with D perhaps matching TRBD2 (5 bases). Here the CDR3 reads CASSAGINNEQFF. The CDR3 nucleotides are TGTGCCAGTAGCGCCGGGATCAACAATGAGCAGTTCTTC.